The source of this TCR beta chain is a study of blood T cells in healthy people across ages. Worth noting for this clonotype: Its antigen is undetermined.

PCR was performed a second time for 7 to 11 cycles using a sample-barcoded 5' primer and a J-beta primer mix. The authors tagged each cDNA molecule using a template-switch adaptor with 12 random nucleotides. CDR3-containing paired-end reads numbered at least 2.5 million in each sample. A single record per CDR3 protein comes from TCRdb applying MiXCR to the 5' RACE reads. The table shows 700,000 to 950,000 distinct CDR3 sequences, with roughly 50% occurring only once. Study-wide points: Estimates of total diversity, which came from one million sequenced T cells, were considered to be underestimates.

CDR3 length equals 15 residues. Germline CDR1 and CDR2: SEHNR and FQNEAQ (reference sequence). Trimming removed 0 bases at V and 5 bases at J, with 11 bases between. The receptor comes from a man aged 25 to 40 in good health. The chain is built from TRBV7-9 and TRBJ2-1, with D possibly TRBD2 on 5 matching bases. Material: blood. CDR3 sequence reads: CASSLAGVIDNEQFF. The CDR3 DNA sequence: TGTGCCAGCAGCTTAGCGGGAGTTATAGACAATGAGCAGTTCTTC.